These 20 T cell receptor beta chains were sequenced from one sample in a study of cytomegalovirus exposure and HLA in healthy donors. The PCR made use of 60 Vbeta and 13 Jbeta primers. Profiling relied on immunoSEQ multiplex PCR, and the TCRdb table lists in-frame clones only, not all of them. The sample has approximately 110,000 clones. Sequences were obtained from PBMCs. The receptors were gathered from a man aged 45-65 years in good health and CMV-seronegative.

The chain joins TRBV29-1 to TRBJ2-5, with D tentatively TRBD1 (6 bases). The tail of the sequence fits TRBJ2-7 better, so the J call may be wrong. Germline V gene data show CDR1 as SQVTM and CDR2 as ANQGSEA. The CDR3 has 12 amino acids. The DNA of the CDR3 is TGCAGCGTTGTCGGCAGGGGCTACGAGCAGTACTTC. The encoded protein is CSVVGRGYEQYF.

The chain links TRBV6-6 to TRBJ2-3, with a possible D match to TRBD1 (5 bases). The V gene's germline CDR1 is MNHNY and CDR2 SVGAGI (reference sequence). With 8 bases removed from V and 2 bases from J, the gap between germline ends came to 14 bases. The CDR3 runs to 14 residues. The CDR3 nucleotides are TGTGCCAGCGGGGCGACCACCAACACAGATACGCAGTATTTT. It specifies CASGATTNTDTQYF.

The chain links TRBV9 to TRBJ2-2; possible D gene TRBD2, 7 bases. The ends were cut back, 3 bases at V and 5 bases at J, with 14 bases in the middle. Germline V gene data show CDR1 as SGDLS and CDR2 as YYNGEE. The CDR3 is 15 residues long. DNA for the CDR3: TGTGCCAGCAGCGCCTATGAGGGGGGGACCGGGGAGCTGTTTTTT. It translates to CASSAYEGGTGELFF.

This chain joins TRBV14 and TRBJ1-2, with D possibly matching TRBD1 (6 bases). CDR1 is SGHDN, CDR2 FVKESK, per germline. CDR3 length equals 13 residues. Trimming removed 5 bases from V and 6 bases from J, with 13 bases in between. In DNA form, the CDR3 reads TGTGCCAGCAGCGCACCAGGGGTTCATGGCTACACCTTC. Encoded protein: CASSAPGVHGYTF.

This chain joins TRBV19 and TRBJ2-2; D gene uncertain. V lost 3 bases and J 8 bases, leaving 13 bases between the germline ends. The CDR3 has 14 residues. Germline lookup yields CDR1 LNHDA and CDR2 SQIVND (reference sequence). CDR3 nucleotides: TGTGCCAGTAGTATTGGTTCCACCGGGGGGGAGCTGTTTTTT. Encoded protein: CASSIGSTGGELFF.

The genes are TRBV25-1 and TRBJ1-4; D possibly corresponds to TRBD1 (5 bases). V lost 4 bases and J lost 6, with 15 bases in between. CDR3 length: 15 residues. Looked up from germline, CDR1 is MGHDK and CDR2 is SYGVNS. In DNA form, the CDR3 reads TGTGCCAGCAGTGGACGGGGGGAGGACTATGAAAAACTGTTTTTT. Amino acid sequence: CASSGRGEDYEKLFF.

The chain couples TRBV4-2 to TRBJ1-2, with TRBD1 as a possible D gene (6 bases). The germline V and J ends were trimmed by 4 bases and 6 bases, with 12 bases remaining between them. Germline CDR1 LGHNA, CDR2 YNFKEQ. The CDR3 totals 13 residues. CDR3 nucleotide sequence: TGTGCCAGCAGCCGGGATGCAGGGGATGGCTACACCTTC. It encodes CASSRDAGDGYTF.

The rearrangement links TRBV7-2 to TRBJ1-5, with a possible D match to TRBD1 (6 bases). Germline V gene lookup returns CDR1 SGHTA and CDR2 FQGNSA. The length of the CDR3 is 14 residues. V was pared by 11 bases and J by 7 bases, with 21 bases between. The CDR3 nucleotides are TGTGCCTCATGCCGAGCGGAGACAGGACAGCCCCAGCATTTT. Translating gives CASCRAETGQPQHF.

The chain recombines TRBV6-5 with TRBJ2-7; 9 nucleotides match TRBD2. After removal of 5 bases from V and 2 bases from J, the junction contained 4 bases not matched to a gene. The length of the CDR3 is 14 residues. The V gene's germline CDR1 is MNHEY and CDR2 SVGAGI. The CDR3 region has the DNA TGTGCCAGCAGTCTAAGCGGGAGGCCCTACGAGCAGTACTTC. It yields the protein CASSLSGRPYEQYF.

This rearrangement joins TRBV19 to TRBJ1-5, with D possibly TRBD1 on 5 matching bases. This CDR3 region has 14 residues. V was cut by 6 bases and J by 0 bases, with 9 bases left in between. From germline, CDR1 is LNHDA and CDR2 SQIVND (reference sequence). DNA for the CDR3: TGTGCCAGTAGATCAGGGCATAGCAATCAGCCCCAGCATTTT. It is translated as CASRSGHSNQPQHF.

This sequence joins TRBV27 and TRBJ1-5, with 7 bases fitting TRBD1. The CDR3 is 12 amino acids. V lost 4 bases to trimming and J lost 9 bases; unmatched junction nucleotides: 3. In germline, CDR1 is MNHEY, CDR2 SMNVEV (reference sequence). CDR3 in DNA: TGTGCCAGCAGTTCCCAGGGGGGGCCCCAGCATTTT. Translating it yields CASSSQGGPQHF.

The gene calls are TRBV27 and TRBJ1-1; D call uncertain. The germline gives CDR1 MNHEY, CDR2 SMNVEV (reference sequence). V gave up 2 bases and J gave up 4 bases, with 14 bases separating them. The CDR3 is made up of 15 amino acids. In nucleotides, the CDR3 is TGTGCCAGCAGTTTAGGGCCCCGACCTCGCACTGAAGCTTTCTTT. Amino acid sequence: CASSLGPRPRTEAFF.

The V gene is TRBV4-1, the J gene TRBJ2-7; D possibly corresponds to TRBD1 (6 bases). V lost 3 bases and J lost 1, with 13 bases in between. The CDR3 length is 15 residues. CDR1 is MGHRA and CDR2 is YSYEKL in the germline V gene. This chain's CDR3 is CASSQYGQLSYEQYF. CDR3 nucleotides: TGCGCCAGCAGCCAGTACGGACAGCTTTCCTACGAGCAGTACTTC.

This sequence joins TRBV11-2 and TRBJ1-1; a weak D match, TRBD1 (6 bases). With 2 bases removed from V and 6 bases from J, the gap between germline ends came to 13 bases. The length of the CDR3 is 14 residues. Germline V gene lookup returns CDR1 SGHAT and CDR2 FQNNGV. In nucleotides, the CDR3 is TGTGCCAGCAGCTTAACAGGGATCACGGCTGAAGCTTTCTTT. Its protein product is CASSLTGITAEAFF.

The rearrangement links TRBV19 to TRBJ2-2; 10 bases are shared with TRBD2. Trimming removed 5 bases from V and 6 bases from J; junction bases left unmatched: 6. Germline V gene sequence: CDR1 LNHDA, CDR2 SQIVND (reference sequence). The CDR3 totals 15 residues. CDR3 coding DNA: TGTGCCAGTAGTTCATGGCTAGCGGGAGCCGGGGAGCTGTTTTTT. Its translation: CASSSWLAGAGELFF.

The V call is TRBV5-8, the J call TRBJ1-5, with D uncertain. Trimming removed 4 bases at V and 3 bases at J, with 11 bases between. This CDR3 spans 14 amino acids. CDR1 is SGHTS, CDR2 YDEGEE, per germline. In DNA form, the CDR3 reads TGTGCCAGCAGCGGAGGACGGAACAATCAGCCCCAGCATTTT. Its protein is CASSGGRNNQPQHF.

The chain uses TRBV7-8 and TRBJ1-5; 7 nucleotides line up with TRBD1. V was pared by 4 bases and J by 4 bases, with 7 bases of the junction left unmatched. The CDR3 sequence is 15 residues long. Germline CDR1 is SGHVS and CDR2 is FQNEAQ. The DNA of the CDR3 is TGTGCCAGCAGCTCTGCGACAGGGCGGAATCAGCCCCAGCATTTT. This encodes CASSSATGRNQPQHF.

The gene calls are TRBV5-1 and TRBJ2-7, with 7 nucleotides matching TRBD1. Germline CDR1 is SGHRS and CDR2 is YFSETQ. The CDR3 runs to 14 residues. With 4 bases clipped from V and 7 bases from J, the junction kept 11 bases outside the gene matches. CDR3 in DNA: TGCGCCAGCAGCCCACTACAGGGGCCGGGTGAGCAGTACTTC. Translation: CASSPLQGPGEQYF.

The chain couples TRBV2 to TRBJ2-1; D perhaps matches TRBD2 (5 bases). The CDR3 runs 14 residues. Trimming took 1 base from V and 3 from J, leaving 7 bases between them. Germline V gene sequence: CDR1 SNHLY, CDR2 FYNNEI. DNA for the CDR3: TGTGCCAGCAGTGAAGACGGGGACTACAATGAGCAGTTCTTC. It translates to CASSEDGDYNEQFF.

The chain carries TRBV28 and TRBJ2-3; weak D call: TRBD2 (6 bases). Trimming stripped 6 bases from V and 0 bases from J, with 13 bases between. Per germline, CDR1 MDHEN and CDR2 SYDVKM. The CDR3 extends over 15 amino acids. The CDR3 DNA sequence: TGTGCCAGCAGGGACCCTGGAGGGAGCACAGATACGCAGTATTTT. As protein: CASRDPGGSTDTQYF.